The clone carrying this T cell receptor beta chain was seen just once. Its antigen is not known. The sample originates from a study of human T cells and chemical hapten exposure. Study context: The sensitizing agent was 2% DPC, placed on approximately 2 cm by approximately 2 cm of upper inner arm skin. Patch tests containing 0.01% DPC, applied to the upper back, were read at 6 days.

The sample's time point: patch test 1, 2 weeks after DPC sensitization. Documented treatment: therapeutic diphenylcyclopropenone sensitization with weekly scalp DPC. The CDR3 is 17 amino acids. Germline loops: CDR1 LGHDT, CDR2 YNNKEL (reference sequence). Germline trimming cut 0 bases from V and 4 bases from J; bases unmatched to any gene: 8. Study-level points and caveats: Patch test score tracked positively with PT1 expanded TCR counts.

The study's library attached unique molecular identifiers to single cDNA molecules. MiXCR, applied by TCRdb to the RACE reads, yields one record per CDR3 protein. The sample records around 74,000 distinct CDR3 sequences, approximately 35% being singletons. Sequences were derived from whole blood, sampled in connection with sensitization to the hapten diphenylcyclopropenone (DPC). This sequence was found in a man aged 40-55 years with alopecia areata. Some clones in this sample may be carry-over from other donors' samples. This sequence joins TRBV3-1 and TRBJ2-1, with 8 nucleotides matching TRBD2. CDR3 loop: CASSQDQRAGVYNEQFF. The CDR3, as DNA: TGTGCCAGCAGCCAAGACCAACGAGCGGGAGTTTACAATGAGCAGTTCTTC.